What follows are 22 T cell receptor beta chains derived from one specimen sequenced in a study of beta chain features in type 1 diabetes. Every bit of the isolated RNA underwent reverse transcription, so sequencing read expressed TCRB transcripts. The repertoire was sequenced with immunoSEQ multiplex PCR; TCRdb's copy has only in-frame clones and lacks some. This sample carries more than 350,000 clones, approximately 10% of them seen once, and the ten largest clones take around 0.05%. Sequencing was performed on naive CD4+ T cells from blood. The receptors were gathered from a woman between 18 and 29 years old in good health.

In nucleotides, the CDR3 is TGTGCCAGCAGTGTTGGCTCAGGAGGGGGCTATGGCTACACCTTC. Its translation: CASSVGSGGGYGYTF. The chain is built from TRBV25-1 and TRBJ1-2; a weak D match, TRBD1 (6 bases). Trimming removed 4 bases at V and 4 bases at J, with 16 bases between. This CDR3 region has 15 residues. Germline lookup yields CDR1 MGHDK and CDR2 SYGVNS.

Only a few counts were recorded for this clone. This CDR3 reads CASSEWGAGDTQYF. Here the CDR3 DNA reads TGTGCCAGCAGTGAATGGGGGGCCGGGGATACGCAGTATTTT. The V and J genes are TRBV2 and TRBJ2-3; D could derive from TRBD1 or TRBD2 (6 bases each). V dropped 2 bases and J dropped 6 bases, with 12 bases sitting between them. From germline, CDR1 is SNHLY and CDR2 FYNNEI. CDR3 length equals 14 residues.

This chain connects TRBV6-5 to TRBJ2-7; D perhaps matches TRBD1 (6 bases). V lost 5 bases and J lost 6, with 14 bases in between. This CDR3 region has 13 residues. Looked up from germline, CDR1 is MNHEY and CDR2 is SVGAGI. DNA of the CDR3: TGTGCCAGCAGTCCCGGGACATCCGGCGAGCAGTACGTC. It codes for CASSPGTSGEQYV.

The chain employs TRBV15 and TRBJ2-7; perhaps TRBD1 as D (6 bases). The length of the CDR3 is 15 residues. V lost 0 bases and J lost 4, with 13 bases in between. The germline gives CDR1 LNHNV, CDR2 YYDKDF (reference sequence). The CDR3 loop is CATSRDPTRGYEQYF. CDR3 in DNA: TGTGCCACCAGCAGAGATCCCACCAGGGGTTACGAGCAGTACTTC. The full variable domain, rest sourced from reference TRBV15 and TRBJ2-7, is DAMVIQNPRYQVTQFGKPVTLSCSQTLNHNVMYWYQQKSSQAPKLLFHYYDKDFNNEADTPDNFQSRRPNTSFCFLDIRSPGLGDTAMYLCATSRDPTRGYEQYFGPGTRLTVT.

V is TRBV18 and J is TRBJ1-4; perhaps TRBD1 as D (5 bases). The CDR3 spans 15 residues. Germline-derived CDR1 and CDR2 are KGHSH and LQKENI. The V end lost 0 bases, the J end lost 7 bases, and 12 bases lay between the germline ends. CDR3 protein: CASSPPGGGGEKLFF. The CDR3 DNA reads TGTGCCAGCTCACCACCGGGGGGAGGAGGTGAAAAACTGTTTTTT. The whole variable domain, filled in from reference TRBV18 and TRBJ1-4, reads NAGVMQNPRHLVRRRGQEARLRCSPMKGHSHVYWYRQLPEEGLKFMVYLQKENIIDESGMPKERFSAEFPKEGPSILRIQQVVRGDSAAYFCASSPPGGGGEKLFFGSGTQLSVL.

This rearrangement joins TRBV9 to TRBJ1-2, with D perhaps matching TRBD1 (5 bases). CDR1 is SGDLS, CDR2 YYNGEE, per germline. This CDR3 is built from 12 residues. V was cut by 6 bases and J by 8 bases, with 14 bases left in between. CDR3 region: CASTGDAPGYTF. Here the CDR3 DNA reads TGTGCCAGCACGGGGGACGCCCCGGGCTACACCTTC. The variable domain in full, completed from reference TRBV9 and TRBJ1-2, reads DSGVTQTPKHLITATGQRVTLRCSPRSGDLSVYWYQQSLDQGLQFLIQYYNGEERAKGNILERFSAQQFPDLHSELNLSSLELGDSALYFCASTGDAPGYTFGSGTRLTVV.

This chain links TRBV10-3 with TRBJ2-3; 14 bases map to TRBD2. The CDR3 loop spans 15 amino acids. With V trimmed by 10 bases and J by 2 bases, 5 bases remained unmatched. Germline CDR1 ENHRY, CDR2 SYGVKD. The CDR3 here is CASRLAGGYTDTQYF. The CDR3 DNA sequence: TGTGCCAGCCGACTAGCGGGAGGGTACACAGATACGCAGTATTTT.

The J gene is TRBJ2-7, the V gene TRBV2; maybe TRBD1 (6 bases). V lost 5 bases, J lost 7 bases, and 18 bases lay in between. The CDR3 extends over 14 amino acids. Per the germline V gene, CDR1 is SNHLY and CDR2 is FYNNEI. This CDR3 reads CASSSYRVPREQYV. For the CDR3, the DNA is TGTGCCAGCAGTTCTTACAGGGTCCCTCGGGAGCAGTACGTC.

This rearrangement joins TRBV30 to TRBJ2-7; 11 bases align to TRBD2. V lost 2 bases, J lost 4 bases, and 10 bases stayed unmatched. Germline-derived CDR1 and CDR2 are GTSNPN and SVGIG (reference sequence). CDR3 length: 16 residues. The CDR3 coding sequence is TGTGCCTGGAGTCTGTTAGCGGGAGGGCCGGAGTACGAGCAGTACTTC. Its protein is CAWSLLAGGPEYEQYF.

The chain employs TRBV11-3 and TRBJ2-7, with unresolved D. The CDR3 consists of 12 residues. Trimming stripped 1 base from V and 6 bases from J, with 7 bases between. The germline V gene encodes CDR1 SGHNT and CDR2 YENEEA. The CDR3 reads CASSLGRREQYF. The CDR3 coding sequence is TGTGCCAGCAGCTTAGGTCGGCGCGAGCAGTACTTC.

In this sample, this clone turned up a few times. The CDR3 DNA reads TGTGCCACCAGCAGAGACGGGACACCACGAAACGAGCAGTACTTC. This gives the protein CATSRDGTPRNEQYF. The J gene is TRBJ2-7, the V gene TRBV15, with a tentative D call TRBD1 (6 bases). The CDR3 sequence is 15 residues long. V lost 0 bases and J lost 5, with 14 bases in between. The V gene's germline CDR1 is LNHNV and CDR2 YYDKDF (reference sequence).

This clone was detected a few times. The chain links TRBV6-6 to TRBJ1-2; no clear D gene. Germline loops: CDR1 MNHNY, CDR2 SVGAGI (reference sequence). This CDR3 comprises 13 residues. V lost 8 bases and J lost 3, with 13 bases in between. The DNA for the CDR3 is TGTGCCAGCGTAGGGAGAGAACACTATGGCTACACCTTC. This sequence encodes CASVGREHYGYTF.

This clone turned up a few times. The CDR3 DNA sequence: TGCGCCAGCAGCTCCGGACGGTTCACAGATACGCAGTATTTT. It is translated as CASSSGRFTDTQYF. The chain links TRBV5-1 to TRBJ2-3; D ambiguous. The germline V and J ends were trimmed by 3 bases and 2 bases, with 10 bases remaining between them. The CDR3 totals 14 residues. CDR1 SGHRS and CDR2 YFSETQ come from the germline V gene.

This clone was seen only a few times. In DNA, the CDR3 is TGTGCCAGCAGCCAAGAGCAGGGGAATAATTCACCCCTCCACTTT. As protein: CASSQEQGNNSPLHF. The chain links TRBV14 to TRBJ1-6; D possibly corresponds to TRBD1 (6 bases). The CDR3 is made up of 15 amino acids. Germline lookup yields CDR1 SGHDN and CDR2 FVKESK. Trimming took off 0 bases at V and 5 bases at J, with 8 bases between the two ends.

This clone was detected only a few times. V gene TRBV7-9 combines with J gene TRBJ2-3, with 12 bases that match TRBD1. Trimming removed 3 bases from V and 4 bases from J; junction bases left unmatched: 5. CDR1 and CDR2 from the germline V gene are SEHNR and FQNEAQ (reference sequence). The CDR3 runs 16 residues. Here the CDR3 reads CASSFGDRGHADTQYF. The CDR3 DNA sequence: TGTGCCAGCAGCTTCGGGGACAGGGGGCATGCAGATACGCAGTATTTT.

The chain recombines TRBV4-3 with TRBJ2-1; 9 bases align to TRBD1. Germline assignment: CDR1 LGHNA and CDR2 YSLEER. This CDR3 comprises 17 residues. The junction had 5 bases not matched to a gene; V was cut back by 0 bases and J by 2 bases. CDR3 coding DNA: TGCGCCAGCAGCCAAGAGCCCGGACAGGGGACCTACAATGAGCAGTTCTTC. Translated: CASSQEPGQGTYNEQFF.

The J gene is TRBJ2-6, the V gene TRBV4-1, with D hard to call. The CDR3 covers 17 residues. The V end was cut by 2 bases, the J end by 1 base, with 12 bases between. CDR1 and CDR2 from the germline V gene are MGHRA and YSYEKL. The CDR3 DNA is TGCGCCAGCAGCCAATCGGCAGGCGCTTCTGGGGCCAACGTCCTGACTTTC. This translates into CASSQSAGASGANVLTF.

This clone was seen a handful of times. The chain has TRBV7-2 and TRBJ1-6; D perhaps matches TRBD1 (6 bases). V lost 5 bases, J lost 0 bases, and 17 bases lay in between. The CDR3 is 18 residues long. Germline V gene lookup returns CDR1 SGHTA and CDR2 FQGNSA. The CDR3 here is CASSLQRGRSSYNSPLHF. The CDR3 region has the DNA TGTGCCAGCAGCCTACAACGGGGGCGAAGCTCCTATAATTCACCCCTCCACTTT.

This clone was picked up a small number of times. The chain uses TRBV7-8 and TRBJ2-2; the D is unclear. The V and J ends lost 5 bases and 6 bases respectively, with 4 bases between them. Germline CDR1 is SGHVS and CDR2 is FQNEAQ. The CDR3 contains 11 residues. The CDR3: CASSPSGELFF. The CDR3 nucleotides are TGTGCCAGCAGCCCGTCCGGGGAGCTGTTTTTT. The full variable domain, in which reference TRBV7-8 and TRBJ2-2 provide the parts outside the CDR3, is GAGVSQSPRYKVAKRGQDVALRCDPISGHVSLFWYQQALGQGPEFLTYFQNEAQLDKSGLPSDRFFAERPEGSVSTLKIQRTQQEDSAVYLCASSPSGELFFGEGSRLTVL.

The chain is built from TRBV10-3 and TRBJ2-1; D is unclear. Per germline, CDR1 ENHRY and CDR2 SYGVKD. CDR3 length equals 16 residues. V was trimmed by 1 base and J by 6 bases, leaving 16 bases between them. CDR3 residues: CAISELGFFMGNEQFF. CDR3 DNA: TGTGCCATCAGTGAGTTAGGGTTCTTTATGGGCAATGAGCAGTTCTTC.

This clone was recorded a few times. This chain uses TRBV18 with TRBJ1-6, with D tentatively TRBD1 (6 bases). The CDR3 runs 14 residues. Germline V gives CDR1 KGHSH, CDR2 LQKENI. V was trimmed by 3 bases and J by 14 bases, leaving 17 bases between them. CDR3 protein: CASSPYLDSSSLHF. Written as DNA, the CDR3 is TGTGCCAGCTCACCCTACCTGGACAGCTCATCCCTCCACTTT.

CDR3: CASSIIAFRSNTEAFF. The CDR3 bases are TGTGCCAGCAGCATAATCGCATTTAGGTCTAACACTGAAGCTTTCTTT. The chain combines TRBV25-1 with TRBJ1-1, with D unresolved. V gave up 6 bases and J gave up 2 bases, with 19 bases separating them. Germline loops: CDR1 MGHDK, CDR2 SYGVNS. This CDR3 spans 16 amino acids.